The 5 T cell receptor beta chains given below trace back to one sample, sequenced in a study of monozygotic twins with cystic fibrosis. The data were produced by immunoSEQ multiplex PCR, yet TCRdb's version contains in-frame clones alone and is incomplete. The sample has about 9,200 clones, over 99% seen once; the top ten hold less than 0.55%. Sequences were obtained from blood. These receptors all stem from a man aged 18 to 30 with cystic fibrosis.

The CDR3 coding sequence is TGTGCCAGTAGTATAACCAGCAGCTTAACCCAGTACTTC. Its translation: CASSITSSLTQYF. The chain is built from TRBV19 and TRBJ2-5; unclear D gene. The CDR3 has 13 amino acids. V gave up 2 bases and J gave up 8 bases, with 12 bases separating them. Per the germline V gene, CDR1 is LNHDA and CDR2 is SQIVND (reference sequence).

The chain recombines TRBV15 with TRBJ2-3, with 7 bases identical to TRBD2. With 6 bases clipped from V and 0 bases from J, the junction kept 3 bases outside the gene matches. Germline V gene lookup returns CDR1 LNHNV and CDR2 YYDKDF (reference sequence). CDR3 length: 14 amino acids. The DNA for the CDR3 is TGTGCCACCAGGCCGGGGGGTAGCACAGATACGCAGTATTTT. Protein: CATRPGGSTDTQYF.

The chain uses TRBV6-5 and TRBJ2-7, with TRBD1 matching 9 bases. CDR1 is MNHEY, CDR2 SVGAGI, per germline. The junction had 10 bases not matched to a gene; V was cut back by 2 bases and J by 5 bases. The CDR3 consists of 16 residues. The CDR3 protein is CASSYRRPGQGHEQYF. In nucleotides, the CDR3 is TGTGCCAGCAGTTACCGGAGACCGGGACAGGGCCACGAGCAGTACTTC.

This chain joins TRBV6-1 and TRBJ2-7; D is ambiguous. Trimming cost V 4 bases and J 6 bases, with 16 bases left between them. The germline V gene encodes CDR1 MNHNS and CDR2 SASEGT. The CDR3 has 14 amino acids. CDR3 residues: CASSAARPYGEQYF. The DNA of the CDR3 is TGTGCCAGCAGTGCGGCGCGGCCCTATGGCGAGCAGTACTTC.

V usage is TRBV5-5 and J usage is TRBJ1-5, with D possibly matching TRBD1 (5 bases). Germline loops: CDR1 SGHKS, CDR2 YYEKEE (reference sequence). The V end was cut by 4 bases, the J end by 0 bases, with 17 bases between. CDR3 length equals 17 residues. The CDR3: CASSPGTGTVSNQPQHF. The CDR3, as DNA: TGTGCCAGCAGCCCCGGGACGGGTACTGTTAGCAATCAGCCCCAGCATTTT.